Sequencing of this T cell receptor beta chain was carried out in a study of T-cell memory formation after mild COVID-19. Study overall: Clustering of TCRs was largely donor specific.

This clonotype was seen at least ten times. The antigen remains undetermined. TCRdb re-called the 5' RACE reads with MiXCR, one entry per CDR3 protein. The sample contains over 30,000 distinct CDR3 sequences, 10% to 12% of which appear only once. Study-level results: A subset of responding clones appeared in pre-infection memory, suggesting cross-reactive memory joined. There was a balanced CD4/CD8 profile in clones contracting day 15 to 85, and later expanders leaned CD4+. Clones that contracted clustered mainly in CM and EM if CD4+ and in EMRA if CD8+.

The specimen was PBMCs or a T cell subset sorted from them (not recorded which). The TCR comes from a man between 18 and 35 years old who had mild COVID-19 (a few samples of this study predate the infection). Cell type and time point are not known.

The CDR3 DNA follows: TGTGCCAGCAGCTTAGAAGGGACAGGGAATCAGCCCCAGCATTTT. Translation gives CASSLEGTGNQPQHF. The chain has TRBV7-2 and TRBJ1-5; 9 bases map to TRBD1. The CDR3 is 15 residues long. The germline V gene encodes CDR1 SGHTA and CDR2 FQGNSA. V lost 1 base and J lost 4; bases outside the gene matches: 2.